This T cell receptor (beta chain) was found in a study of T cells expressing NK-cell markers. Findings and caveats of the study: Of the CD8+ T cell pool in more than 5 donors, roughly 1.0-7.5% was accounted for by dominant NKG2C+ clonotypes.

Reanalyzing the 5' RACE reads, TCRdb keeps one entry per CDR3 protein, without DNA. The data show roughly 160,000 distinct CDR3 sequences, and the top ten clones hold over 20%. Germline V gene lookup returns CDR1 SEHNR and CDR2 FQNEAQ (reference sequence). CDR3 length: 15 residues. Of note for this clonotype: Its matching antigen is unknown.

This receptor was identified in a man aged 18-70 years in good health. The chain has TRBV7-9 and TRBJ2-5; TCRdb selects TRBD1, and the lack of DNA leaves this call unchecked. Specimen: blood T cells: a sorted CD56 or NKG2C T cell subset, CD4+ or CD8+ T cells, or bulk PBMC T cells (not recorded which). The CDR3 region is CASSLTGQGVETQYF.